This entry lists 20 T cell receptor beta chains sequenced from one sample in a study of chemoradiotherapy in HPV16-positive cancers. Measured with immunoSEQ multiplex PCR; TCRdb has only the in-frame clones, and not every one. The data hold 30,000 to 40,000 clones, with 80% to 90% observed a single time. The sample here was blood, taken from a patient who underwent chemoradiotherapy. The origin of the receptors is a human donor with HPV-associated anogenital cancer.

V and J are TRBV4-3 and TRBJ1-2; D perhaps matches TRBD1 (6 bases). V lost 0 bases and J lost 5, with 16 bases in between. The germline CDR1 and CDR2 sequences are LGHNA and YSLEER. This CDR3 spans 16 amino acids. The CDR3 nucleotides are TGCGCCAGCAGCCAAGATTGGGGCGGAGGGGGGTATGGCTACACCTTC. Its translation: CASSQDWGGGGYGYTF.

This chain links TRBV6-6 with TRBJ2-1, with 15 bases that match TRBD2. V was pared by 4 bases and J by 2 bases, with 0 bases of the junction left unmatched. The germline V gene has CDR1 MNHNY and CDR2 SVGAGI (reference sequence). The CDR3 is 16 residues long. CDR3 loop: CASSWTSGRAYNEQFF. Written as DNA, the CDR3 is TGTGCCAGCAGTTGGACTAGCGGGAGGGCCTACAATGAGCAGTTCTTC.

This sequence joins TRBV6-5 and TRBJ1-2, with a weak D call TRBD1 (5 bases). Germline assignment: CDR1 MNHEY and CDR2 SVGAGI. The V and J ends lost 7 bases and 0 bases respectively, with 12 bases between them. The CDR3 covers 14 residues. The CDR3 protein is CASTRDGPNYGYTF. In DNA form, the CDR3 reads TGTGCCAGCACCCGGGACGGACCTAACTATGGCTACACCTTC.

Details on this clone: The junction departs from germline at one end; a sequencing error may be responsible. The V and J genes are TRBV19 and TRBJ2-1, with a possible D match to TRBD2 (5 bases). In germline, CDR1 is LNHDA, CDR2 SQIVND (reference sequence). The CDR3 runs to 13 residues. The CDR3 is CASIGLERSPAVF. The CDR3 DNA reads as TGTGCCAGTATCGGACTTGAGCGTTCCCCCGCGGTCTTC. Looking up the rest from reference TRBV19 and TRBJ2-1 gives the full variable domain: DGGITQSPKYLFRKEGQNVTLSCEQNLNHDAMYWYRQDPGQGLRLIYYSQIVNDFQKGDIAEGYSVSREKKESFPLTVTSAQKNPTAFYLCASIGLERSPAVFGPGTRLTVL.

The chain links TRBV2 to TRBJ1-1, with D maybe TRBD1 (6 bases). The germline V gene encodes CDR1 SNHLY and CDR2 FYNNEI. Trimming left V 8 bases short and J 14 bases short, with 24 bases between. The CDR3 consists of 13 residues. DNA of the CDR3: TGTGCCAGCGTTGGGCAGGCCGGCCGGGGGCAGTTCTTT. Translated, it gives CASVGQAGRGQFF.

The genes are TRBV2 and TRBJ2-1; D is undetermined. The CDR3 contains 16 residues. V was shortened by 8 bases and J by 4 bases, with 21 bases between the two germline ends. In germline, CDR1 is SNHLY, CDR2 FYNNEI. The CDR3 region has the DNA TGTGCCAGCGGATTTACTGGGCTACCGACGTACAATGAGCAGTTCTTC. It encodes CASGFTGLPTYNEQFF. The full variable domain, its missing parts supplied by reference TRBV2 and TRBJ2-1, is EPEVTQTPSHQVTQMGQEVILRCVPISNHLYFYWYRQILGQKVEFLVSFYNNEISEKSEIFDDQFSVERPDGSNFTLKIRSTKLEDSAMYFCASGFTGLPTYNEQFFGPGTRLTVL.

The chain has TRBV11-2 and TRBJ1-5; D is uncertain. Per germline, CDR1 SGHAT and CDR2 FQNNGV. Trimming took 4 bases from V and 9 from J, leaving 13 bases between them. The CDR3 spans 13 residues. As DNA, the CDR3 is TGTGCCAGCAGCTCCGGAGGGCGGTTGCCCCAGCATTTT. Translated, it gives CASSSGGRLPQHF.

The V gene is TRBV4-3, the J gene TRBJ2-7, with D possibly being TRBD1 (5 bases). V was cut by 1 base and J by 0 bases, with 7 bases left in between. The CDR3 has 14 residues. Per germline, CDR1 LGHNA and CDR2 YSLEER. CDR3 sequence: CASSQGQSSYEQYF. CDR3 bases: TGCGCCAGCAGCCAAGGACAGAGCTCCTACGAGCAGTACTTC.

The chain links TRBV6-1 to TRBJ2-1; TRBD2 is a possible D gene (5 bases). Trimming took 2 bases from V and 0 from J, leaving 5 bases between them. This CDR3 comprises 14 residues. Germline V gene sequence: CDR1 MNHNS, CDR2 SASEGT. CDR3 bases: TGTGCCAGCAGTGAACTAGCCTCCTACAATGAGCAGTTCTTC. Its translation is CASSELASYNEQFF.

The V gene is TRBV2, the J gene TRBJ2-3; 12 nucleotides agree with TRBD2. The CDR3 consists of 18 residues. Germline CDR1 and CDR2: SNHLY and FYNNEI. J was trimmed by 6 bases and V by 3 bases; bases with no gene match: 13. The CDR3 spells CASSDPTSGSVMVDTQYF. In nucleotides, the CDR3 is TGTGCCAGCAGTGACCCGACTAGCGGGAGCGTCATGGTCGATACGCAGTATTTT.

The chain has TRBV9 and TRBJ2-2; 7 bases are shared with TRBD1. CDR1 and CDR2 (germline): SGDLS, YYNGEE. J was trimmed by 0 bases and V by 1 base; bases with no gene match: 3. The CDR3 is 16 amino acids. The CDR3 DNA is TGTGCCAGCAGCGTATCCGGGACAGCGAACACCGGGGAGCTGTTTTTT. Amino acid sequence: CASSVSGTANTGELFF.

In its sample, this clone was seen once. The chain uses TRBV5-5 and TRBJ1-3; D call uncertain. The CDR3 covers 13 residues. V lost 4 bases and J 2 bases, leaving 7 bases between the germline ends. The V gene's germline CDR1 is SGHKS and CDR2 YYEKEE (reference sequence). The CDR3 reads CASSTLPGNTIYF. DNA of the CDR3: TGTGCCAGCAGCACCCTCCCTGGAAACACCATATATTTT.

This clone was observed a single time. CDR3 region: CASGMTEFYNEQFF. In DNA form, the CDR3 reads TGCGCCAGCGGGATGACGGAATTCTACAATGAGCAGTTCTTC. The V and J genes are TRBV4-1 and TRBJ2-1, with unresolved D. This CDR3 has 14 residues. The germline V gene encodes CDR1 MGHRA and CDR2 YSYEKL. Trimming removed 8 bases at V and 3 bases at J, with 14 bases between.

The chain joins TRBV21-1 to TRBJ2-5; TRBD2, as called in the table, went unchecked against the DNA. TRBV21-1 is annotated as a pseudogene. The CDR3 runs to 16 residues. The chain's CDR3 is CASSSVRGILKETQYF. The CDR3 DNA follows: TGTGCCAGCAGCTCGGTGCGGGGGATCCTAAAGGAGACCCAGTACTTC.

V gene TRBV9 combines with J gene TRBJ2-1, with D perhaps matching TRBD2 (7 bases). The CDR3 has 15 residues. The germline gives CDR1 SGDLS, CDR2 YYNGEE. Trimming took 0 bases from V and 3 from J, leaving 10 bases between them. CDR3 residues: CASSVEGGDYNEQFF. The CDR3 DNA follows: TGTGCCAGCAGCGTAGAAGGGGGGGACTACAATGAGCAGTTCTTC.

This clone occurred once. The J gene is TRBJ2-7, the V gene TRBV5-5, with a tentative D call TRBD2 (6 bases). With 4 bases removed from V and 2 bases from J, the gap between germline ends came to 13 bases. CDR1 is SGHKS and CDR2 is YYEKEE in the germline V gene (reference sequence). The CDR3 spans 14 residues. CDR3 nucleotide sequence: TGTGCCAGCAGCCACGGGACTCAAACCTACGAGCAGTACTTC. It translates to CASSHGTQTYEQYF.

The V call is TRBV19, the J call TRBJ2-5, with a possible D match to TRBD2 (6 bases). The CDR3 has 15 amino acids. V was pared by 1 base and J by 5 bases, with 14 bases between. Germline V CDR1 and CDR2: LNHDA, SQIVND (reference sequence). DNA for the CDR3: TGTGCCAGTAGTATAGCGGGAGAAAACGAGGAGACCCAGTACTTC. It translates to CASSIAGENEETQYF.

This clone appeared once. The genes are TRBV4-3 and TRBJ2-6, with 7 bases matching TRBD2. The V gene end was trimmed by 8 bases and the J gene end by 4 bases; junction bases not matched to a gene: 8. In germline, CDR1 is LGHNA, CDR2 YSLEER. The CDR3 runs 15 residues. The DNA for the CDR3 is TGCGCCAGCTCAAGGGAGGGGTCCGGGGCCAACGTCCTGACTTTC. The encoded protein is CASSREGSGANVLTF.

The chain has TRBV5-6 and TRBJ2-7; TRBD1 is a possible D gene (6 bases). The CDR3 length is 13 residues. Germline CDR1 and CDR2: SGHDT and YYEEEE. The V end was cut by 0 bases, the J end by 12 bases, with 16 bases between. CDR3 residues: CASSLEQGDGPYF. CDR3 nucleotides: TGTGCCAGCAGCTTGGAACAGGGCGACGGCCCGTACTTC.

This clone was seen just once. J is TRBJ2-1 and V is TRBV11-3; tentatively, D is TRBD1 (5 bases). The V gene lost 5 bases and the J gene lost 7 bases, with 9 bases spanning the gap. The CDR3 is 12 amino acids. The V gene's germline CDR1 is SGHNT and CDR2 YENEEA. The CDR3 DNA follows: TGTGCCAGCAGCATCAGGGATAATGAGCAGTTCTTC. The encoded protein is CASSIRDNEQFF. The variable domain in full, with the rest retrieved from reference TRBV11-3 and TRBJ2-1, is EAGVVQSPRYKIIEKKQPVAFWCNPISGHNTLYWYLQNLGQGPELLIRYENEEAVDDSQLPKDRFSAERLKGVDSTLKIQPAELGDSAVYLCASSIRDNEQFFGPGTRLTVL.